This T cell receptor (beta chain) emerged from a study of post-analysis software for immune sequencing data. Findings and limits, study-wide: Controls significantly exceeded multiple sclerosis patients in normalized Chao1 diversity. The study found TRBV5-6, TRBV5-1 and TRBV20-1 among roughly 5 TRBV segments more frequent in patients than controls. Batch-mates among the samples co-clustered strongly by F measure.

This clonotype was recorded once. Its antigen is as yet unknown. Sequence at one end of the junction differs from germline and may be a read error. Per germline, CDR1 MNHNS and CDR2 SASEGT. The CDR3 is 14 amino acids. TCR beta cDNA libraries had unique molecular identifiers. The T cell input of roughly 0.9 to 11 million gave about 470,000 cDNA molecules. TCRdb fed the PCR reads into MiXCR, producing one record per CDR3 protein. The data contain just over 250,000 distinct CDR3 sequences, 35% to 40% of them singletons. Sequencing was done on a sample of blood. The source is a girl aged 10-17 years with multiple sclerosis. The chain links TRBV6-1 to TRBJ1-1; D is perhaps TRBD1 (5 bases). In DNA form, the CDR3 reads TGTACCAGCAGTGAAATAAGGGGAAAAACTGAAGCTTTCTTT. This gives the protein CTSSEIRGKTEAFF.